This T cell receptor (beta chain) is drawn from a study of spatial heterogeneity in lung cancer. Broader study findings: Mutation counts in tumors were tracked by counts of expanded intratumoral alpha and beta TCRs.

Comment on this clonotype: What it recognizes is unknown. The size of this beta chain means little, since it is a stray read in a library made for alpha chains.

MiXCR was run by TCRdb on the 5' RACE reads, yielding one entry per CDR3 protein. This repertoire shows several thousand distinct CDR3 sequences, about 15% found once; its top ten account for roughly 15%. Time point: sample taken at primary tumor resection. The receptor was isolated from a male donor with early-stage non-small cell lung cancer. Material: lung tumor tissue, obtained at surgery.

DNA for the CDR3: TGTGCCACCAGTGATTTGTGGGAGACCCAGTACTTC. Translating gives CATSDLWETQYF. The chain couples TRBV24-1 to TRBJ2-5, with D unresolved. V was cut by 0 bases and J by 5 bases, with 3 bases left in between. The CDR3 is made up of 12 amino acids. Germline CDR1 is KGHDR and CDR2 is SFDVKD.